Listed here are 5 T cell receptor beta chains from one sample, sequenced in a study of T cells in pancreatic ductal adenocarcinoma. Using immunoSEQ multiplex PCR, the repertoire was profiled, and TCRdb retains in-frame clones only, with some absent. The table records tens of thousands of clones, about 92% of them present only once. The selected patients with pancreatic ductal adenocarcinoma had surgery but no neoadjuvant therapy. The sequenced sample consisted of PBMCs. These receptors all come from a human donor with pancreatic ductal adenocarcinoma.

The J gene is TRBJ1-1, the V gene TRBV5-1, with D tentatively TRBD1 (5 bases). The CDR3 totals 15 residues. Trimming took off 5 bases at V and 0 bases at J, with 14 bases between the two ends. Germline V gives CDR1 SGHRS, CDR2 YFSETQ. CDR3 sequence reads: CASSSSGTVNTEAFF. The CDR3 DNA sequence: TGCGCCAGCAGTTCATCGGGGACGGTGAACACTGAAGCTTTCTTT.

The J gene is TRBJ2-3, the V gene TRBV6-4; 10 bases line up with TRBD2. CDR3 size: 14 residues. Losses at the gene ends were 10 bases for V and 3 bases for J; bases not matched to a gene: 7. Germline-derived CDR1 and CDR2 are MRHNA and SNTAGT. The CDR3, as DNA: TGTGCCACTTACACTAGCGGGATGACAGATACGCAGTATTTT. The encoded protein is CATYTSGMTDTQYF.

The CDR3 region has the DNA TGTGCCAGTAACCGGGGACTTGGGGAGACCCAGTACTTC. Protein sequence: CASNRGLGETQYF. V usage is TRBV19 and J usage is TRBJ2-5; D is perhaps TRBD2 (6 bases). V shed 7 bases and J shed 5 bases, with 14 bases lying between them. The CDR3 sequence is 13 residues long. Looked up from germline, CDR1 is LNHDA and CDR2 is SQIVND (reference sequence).

The V gene is TRBV11-2, the J gene TRBJ1-2, with no clear D. The germline gives CDR1 SGHAT, CDR2 FQNNGV. The CDR3 length is 11 residues. V shed 5 bases and J shed 2 bases, with 3 bases lying between them. The chain's CDR3 is CASSGNYGYTF. For the CDR3, the DNA is TGTGCCAGCAGCGGGAACTATGGCTACACCTTC.

Only one count was recorded for this clone. The rearrangement links TRBV7-8 to TRBJ2-5, with a possible D match to TRBD2 (5 bases). CDR3 length: 15 amino acids. V was shortened by 5 bases and J by 5 bases, with 18 bases between the two germline ends. Germline V CDR1 and CDR2: SGHVS, FQNEAQ. The CDR3 loop reads CASSPVERATETQYF. The CDR3 nucleotides are TGTGCCAGCAGCCCAGTGGAGAGGGCGACGGAGACCCAGTACTTC.